The clone carrying this TCR beta chain came up a few times. Its target is unknown. The record originates from a study of T cells in Graves' hyperthyroidism and ophthalmopathy. Uncontrolled infection, other autoimmune disease, pregnancy and lactation each barred patients from inclusion. Clinical symptoms, serum thyroxine, TRAb, thyroid ultrasound and orbital computed tomography informed diagnoses. RNA transcripts yielded amplified TCR beta CDR3 regions. TCR CDR3 underwent first-round RT-PCR with the HTBI primer set. One entry per CDR3 protein results from TCRdb running MiXCR on the multiplex PCR reads. The sample records around 690,000 distinct CDR3 sequences, 20% being singletons. Unmatched junction bases numbered 3, after V lost 6 bases and J lost 4 bases. This CDR3 is built from 14 residues. Germline CDR1 reads MNHNS; CDR2 reads SASEGT. Study-level findings and limits: In validation, the model predicted ophthalmopathy. These predictions came a median about 6.5 months before onset. In blood, most of the thyroid clonotypes expanded above 0.001 were also present.

Input material: blood. This receptor was identified in a man aged 25 to 45 with Graves' ophthalmopathy. The chain is built from TRBV6-1 and TRBJ2-1, with 10 bases matching TRBD1. The CDR3 reads CASRAGQGYNEQFF. CDR3 coding DNA: TGTGCCAGCAGGGCGGGACAGGGGTACAATGAGCAGTTCTTC.